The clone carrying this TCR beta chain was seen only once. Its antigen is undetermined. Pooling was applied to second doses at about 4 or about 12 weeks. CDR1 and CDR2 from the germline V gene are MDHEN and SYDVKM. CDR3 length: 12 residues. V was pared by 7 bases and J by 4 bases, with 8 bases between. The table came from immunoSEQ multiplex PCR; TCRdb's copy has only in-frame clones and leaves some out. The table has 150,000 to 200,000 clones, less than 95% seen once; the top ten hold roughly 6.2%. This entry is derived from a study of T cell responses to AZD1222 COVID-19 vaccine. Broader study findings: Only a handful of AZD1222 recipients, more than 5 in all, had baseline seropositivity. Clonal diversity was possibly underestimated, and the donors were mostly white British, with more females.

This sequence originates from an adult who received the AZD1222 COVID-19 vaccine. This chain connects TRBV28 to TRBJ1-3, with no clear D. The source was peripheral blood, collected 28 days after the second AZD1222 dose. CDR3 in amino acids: CASNIFGNTIYF. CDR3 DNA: TGTGCCAGCAATATCTTCGGAAACACCATATATTTT.